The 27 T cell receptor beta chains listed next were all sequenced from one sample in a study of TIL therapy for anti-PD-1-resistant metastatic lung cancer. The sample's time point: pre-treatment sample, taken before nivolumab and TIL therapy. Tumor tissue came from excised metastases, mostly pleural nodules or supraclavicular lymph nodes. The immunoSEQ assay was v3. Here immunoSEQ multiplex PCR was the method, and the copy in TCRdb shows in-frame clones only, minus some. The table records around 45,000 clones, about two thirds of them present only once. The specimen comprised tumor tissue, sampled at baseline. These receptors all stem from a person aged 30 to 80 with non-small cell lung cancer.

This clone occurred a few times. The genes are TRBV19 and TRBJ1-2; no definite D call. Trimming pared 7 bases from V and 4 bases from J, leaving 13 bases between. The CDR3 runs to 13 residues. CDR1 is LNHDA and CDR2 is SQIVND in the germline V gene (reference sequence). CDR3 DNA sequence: TGTGCCAGTAAGATCGAGGGCGCCTATGGCTACACCTTC. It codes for CASKIEGAYGYTF. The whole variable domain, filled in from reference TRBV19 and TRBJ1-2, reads DGGITQSPKYLFRKEGQNVTLSCEQNLNHDAMYWYRQDPGQGLRLIYYSQIVNDFQKGDIAEGYSVSREKKESFPLTVTSAQKNPTAFYLCASKIEGAYGYTFGSGTRLTVV.

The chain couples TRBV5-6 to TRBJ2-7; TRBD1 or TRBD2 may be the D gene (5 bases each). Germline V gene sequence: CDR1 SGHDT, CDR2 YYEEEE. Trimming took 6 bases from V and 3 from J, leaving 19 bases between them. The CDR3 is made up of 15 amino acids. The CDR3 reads CASTFRAPGLYEQYF. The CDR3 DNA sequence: TGTGCCAGCACCTTCCGGGCCCCGGGGCTCTACGAGCAGTACTTC.

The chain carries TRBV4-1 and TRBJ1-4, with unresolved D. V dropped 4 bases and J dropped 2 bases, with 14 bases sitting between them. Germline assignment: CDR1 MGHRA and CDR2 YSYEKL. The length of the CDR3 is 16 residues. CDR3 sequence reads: CASSPGASSTNEKLFF. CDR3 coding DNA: TGCGCCAGCAGCCCCGGAGCGTCAAGCACTAATGAAAAACTGTTTTTT.

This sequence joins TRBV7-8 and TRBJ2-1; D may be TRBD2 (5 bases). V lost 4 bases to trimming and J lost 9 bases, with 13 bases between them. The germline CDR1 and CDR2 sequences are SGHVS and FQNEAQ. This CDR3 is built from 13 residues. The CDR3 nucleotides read TGTGCCAGCAGCTCCAGCGGAACGATTGAGCAGTTCTTC. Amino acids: CASSSSGTIEQFF.

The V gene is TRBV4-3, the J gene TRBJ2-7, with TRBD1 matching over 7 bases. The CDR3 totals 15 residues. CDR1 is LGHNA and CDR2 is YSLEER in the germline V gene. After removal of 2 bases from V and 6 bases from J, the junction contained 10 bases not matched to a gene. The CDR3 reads CASSQTWTGLGEQYF. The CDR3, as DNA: TGCGCCAGCAGCCAAACCTGGACAGGTCTAGGCGAGCAGTACTTC.

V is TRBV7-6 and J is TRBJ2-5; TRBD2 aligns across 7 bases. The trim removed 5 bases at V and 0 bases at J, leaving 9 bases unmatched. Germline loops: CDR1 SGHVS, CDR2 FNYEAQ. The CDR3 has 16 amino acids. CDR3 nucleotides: TGTGCCAGCAGCAGTTGGGAGGGGTCTAACCAAGAGACCCAGTACTTC. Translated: CASSSWEGSNQETQYF.

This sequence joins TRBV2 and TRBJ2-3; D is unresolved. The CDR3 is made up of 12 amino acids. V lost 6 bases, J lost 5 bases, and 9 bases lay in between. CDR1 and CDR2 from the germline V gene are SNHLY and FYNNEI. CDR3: CASSGRKDTQYF. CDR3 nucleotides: TGTGCCAGCAGCGGACGCAAAGATACGCAGTATTTT. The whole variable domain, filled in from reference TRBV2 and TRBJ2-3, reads EPEVTQTPSHQVTQMGQEVILRCVPISNHLYFYWYRQILGQKVEFLVSFYNNEISEKSEIFDDQFSVERPDGSNFTLKIRSTKLEDSAMYFCASSGRKDTQYFGPGTRLTVL.

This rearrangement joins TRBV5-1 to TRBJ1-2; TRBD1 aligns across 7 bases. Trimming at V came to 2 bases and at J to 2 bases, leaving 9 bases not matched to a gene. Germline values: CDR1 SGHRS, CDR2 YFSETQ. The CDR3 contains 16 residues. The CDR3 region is CASSLKTGNLNYGYTF. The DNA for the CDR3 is TGCGCCAGCAGCTTAAAGACAGGGAACTTGAACTATGGCTACACCTTC.

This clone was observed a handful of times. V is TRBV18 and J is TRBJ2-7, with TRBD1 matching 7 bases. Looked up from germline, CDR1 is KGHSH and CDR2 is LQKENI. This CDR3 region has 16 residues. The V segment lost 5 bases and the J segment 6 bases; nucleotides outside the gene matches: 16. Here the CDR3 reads CASSFDPTGPLGEQYF. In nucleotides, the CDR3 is TGTGCCAGCTCATTCGACCCGACAGGGCCCTTGGGCGAGCAGTACTTC.

The CDR3 sequence is CSVAGSSGSYEQYF. In DNA form, the CDR3 reads TGCAGCGTTGCGGGCAGTTCGGGCTCCTACGAGCAGTACTTC. V is TRBV29-1 and J is TRBJ2-7; D is ambiguous. CDR3 length: 14 residues. Trimming removed 4 bases from V and 0 bases from J, with 13 bases in between. From germline, CDR1 is SQVTM and CDR2 ANQGSEA.

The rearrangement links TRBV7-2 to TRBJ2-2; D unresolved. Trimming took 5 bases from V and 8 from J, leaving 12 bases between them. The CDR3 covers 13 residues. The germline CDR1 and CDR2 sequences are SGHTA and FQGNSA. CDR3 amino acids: CASSLLAIGELFF. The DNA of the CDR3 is TGTGCCAGCAGCCTACTGGCGATAGGGGAGCTGTTTTTT. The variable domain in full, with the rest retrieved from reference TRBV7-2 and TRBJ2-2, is GAGVSQSPSNKVTEKGKDVELRCDPISGHTALYWYRQSLGQGLEFLIYFQGNSAPDKSGLPSDRFSAERTGGSVSTLTIQRTQQEDSAVYLCASSLLAIGELFFGEGSRLTVL.

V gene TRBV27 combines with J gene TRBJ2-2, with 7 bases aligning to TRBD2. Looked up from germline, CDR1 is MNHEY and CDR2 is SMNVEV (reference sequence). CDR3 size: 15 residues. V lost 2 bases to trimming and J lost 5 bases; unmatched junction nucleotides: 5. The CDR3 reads CASSLGGSRTGELFF. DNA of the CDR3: TGTGCCAGCAGTTTAGGCGGGAGCAGAACCGGGGAGCTGTTTTTT.

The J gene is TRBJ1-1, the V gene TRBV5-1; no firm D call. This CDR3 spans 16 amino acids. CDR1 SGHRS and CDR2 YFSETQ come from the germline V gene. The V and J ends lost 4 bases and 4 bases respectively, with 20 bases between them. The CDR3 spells CASSPGFDSGITEAFF. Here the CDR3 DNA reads TGCGCCAGCAGCCCGGGTTTTGATTCGGGGATCACTGAAGCTTTCTTT.

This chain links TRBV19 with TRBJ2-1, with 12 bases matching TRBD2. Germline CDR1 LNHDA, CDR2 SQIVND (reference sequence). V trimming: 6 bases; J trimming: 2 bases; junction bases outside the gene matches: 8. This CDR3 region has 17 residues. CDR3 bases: TGTGCCAGTAGGCGGACCCCTAGCGGGAGGGCCTACAATGAGCAGTTCTTC. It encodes CASRRTPSGRAYNEQFF.

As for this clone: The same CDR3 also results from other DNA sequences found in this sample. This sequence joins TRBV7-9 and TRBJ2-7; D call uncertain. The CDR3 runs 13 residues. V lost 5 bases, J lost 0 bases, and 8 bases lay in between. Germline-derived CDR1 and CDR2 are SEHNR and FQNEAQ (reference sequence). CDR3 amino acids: CASSLPGSYEQYF. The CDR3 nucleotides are TGTGCCAGCAGCCTACCCGGCTCCTACGAGCAGTACTTC.

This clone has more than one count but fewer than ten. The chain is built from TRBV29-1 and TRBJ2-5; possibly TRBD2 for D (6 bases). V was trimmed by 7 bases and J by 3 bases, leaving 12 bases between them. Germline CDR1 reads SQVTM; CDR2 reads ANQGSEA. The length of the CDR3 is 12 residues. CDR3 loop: CSGGTGEETQYF. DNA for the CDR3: TGCAGCGGGGGGACGGGGGAAGAGACCCAGTACTTC. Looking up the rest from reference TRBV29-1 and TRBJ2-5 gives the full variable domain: SAVISQKPSRDICQRGTSLTIQCQVDSQVTMMFWYRQQPGQSLTLIATANQGSEATYESGFVIDKFPISRPNLTFSTLTVSNMSPEDSSIYLCSGGTGEETQYFGPGTRLLVL.

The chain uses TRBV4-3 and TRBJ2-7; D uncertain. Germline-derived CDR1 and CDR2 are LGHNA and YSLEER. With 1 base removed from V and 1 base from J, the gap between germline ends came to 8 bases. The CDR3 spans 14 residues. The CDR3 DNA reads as TGCGCCAGCAGCCAAGTTCCATCTTCCTACGAGCAGTACTTC. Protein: CASSQVPSSYEQYF.

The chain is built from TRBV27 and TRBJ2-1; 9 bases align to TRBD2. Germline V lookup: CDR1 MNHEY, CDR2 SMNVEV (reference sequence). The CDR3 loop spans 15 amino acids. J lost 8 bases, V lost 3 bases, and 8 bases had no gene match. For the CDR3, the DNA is TGTGCCAGCAGTTTTTCTAGCGGGGTGACGGATGAGCAGTTCTTC. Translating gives CASSFSSGVTDEQFF.

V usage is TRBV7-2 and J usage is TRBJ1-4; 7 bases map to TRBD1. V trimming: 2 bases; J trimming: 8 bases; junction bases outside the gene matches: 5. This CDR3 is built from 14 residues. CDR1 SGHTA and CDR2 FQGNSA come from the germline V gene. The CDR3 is CASSLWQGGEKLFF. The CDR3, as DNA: TGTGCCAGCAGCTTATGGCAGGGGGGCGAAAAACTGTTTTTT. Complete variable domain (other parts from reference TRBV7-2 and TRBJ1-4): GAGVSQSPSNKVTEKGKDVELRCDPISGHTALYWYRQSLGQGLEFLIYFQGNSAPDKSGLPSDRFSAERTGGSVSTLTIQRTQQEDSAVYLCASSLWQGGEKLFFGSGTQLSVL.

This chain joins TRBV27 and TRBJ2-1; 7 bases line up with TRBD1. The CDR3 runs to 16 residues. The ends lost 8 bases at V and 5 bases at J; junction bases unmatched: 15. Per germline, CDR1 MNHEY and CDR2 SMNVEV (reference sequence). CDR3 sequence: CASGGQVNTHNNEQFF. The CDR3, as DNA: TGTGCCAGCGGAGGACAGGTGAACACCCATAACAATGAGCAGTTCTTC.

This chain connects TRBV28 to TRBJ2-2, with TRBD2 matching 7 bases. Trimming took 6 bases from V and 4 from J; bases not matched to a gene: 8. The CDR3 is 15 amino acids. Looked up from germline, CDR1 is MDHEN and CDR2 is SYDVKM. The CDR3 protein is CASRSGGTSTGELFF. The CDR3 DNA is TGTGCCAGCAGGTCCGGGGGGACGAGCACCGGGGAGCTGTTTTTT.

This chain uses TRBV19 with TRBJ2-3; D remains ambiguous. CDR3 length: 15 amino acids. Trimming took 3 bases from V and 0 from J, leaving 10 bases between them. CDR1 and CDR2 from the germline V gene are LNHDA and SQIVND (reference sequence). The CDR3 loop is CASSMWTASTDTQYF. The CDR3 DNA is TGTGCCAGTAGTATGTGGACGGCTAGCACAGATACGCAGTATTTT.

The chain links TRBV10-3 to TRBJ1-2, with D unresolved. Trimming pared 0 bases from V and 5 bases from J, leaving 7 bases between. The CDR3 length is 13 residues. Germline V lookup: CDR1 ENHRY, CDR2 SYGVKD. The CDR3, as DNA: TGTGCCATCAGTGAGTCTCCAAGATATGGCTACACCTTC. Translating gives CAISESPRYGYTF.

For the CDR3, the DNA is TGTGCCACCAGCAGAGATAGGGGTTTAGCGGCACACTCCTACGAGCAGTACTTC. Its protein product is CATSRDRGLAAHSYEQYF. This chain links TRBV15 with TRBJ2-7; possible D gene TRBD2, 6 bases. The ends were cut back, 0 bases at V and 0 bases at J, with 18 bases in the middle. This CDR3 has 18 amino acids. The germline V gene encodes CDR1 LNHNV and CDR2 YYDKDF (reference sequence).

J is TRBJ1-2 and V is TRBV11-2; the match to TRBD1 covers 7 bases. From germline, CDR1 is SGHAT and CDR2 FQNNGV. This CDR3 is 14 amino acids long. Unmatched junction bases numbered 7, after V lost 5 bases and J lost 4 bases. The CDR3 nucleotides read TGTGCCAGCAGCCCCTTGGGACAGACCTATGGCTACACCTTC. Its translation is CASSPLGQTYGYTF. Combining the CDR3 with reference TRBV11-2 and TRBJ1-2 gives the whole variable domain EAGVAQSPRYKIIEKRQSVAFWCNPISGHATLYWYQQILGQGPKLLIQFQNNGVVDDSQLPKDRFSAERLKGVDSTLKIQPAKLEDSAVYLCASSPLGQTYGYTFGSGTRLTVV.

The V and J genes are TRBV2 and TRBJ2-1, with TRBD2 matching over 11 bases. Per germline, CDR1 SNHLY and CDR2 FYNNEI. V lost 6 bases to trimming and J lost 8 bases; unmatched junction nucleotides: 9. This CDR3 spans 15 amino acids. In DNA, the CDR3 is TGTGCCAGCAGCGAACAGACTAGCGGGGTCGATGAGCAGTTCTTC. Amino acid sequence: CASSEQTSGVDEQFF.

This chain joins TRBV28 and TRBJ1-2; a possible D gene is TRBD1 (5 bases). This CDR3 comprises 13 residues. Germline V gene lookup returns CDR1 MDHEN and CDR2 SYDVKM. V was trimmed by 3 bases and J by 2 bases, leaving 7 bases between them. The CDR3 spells CASSLGGNYGYTF. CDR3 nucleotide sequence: TGTGCCAGCAGTTTGGGGGGGAACTATGGCTACACCTTC.